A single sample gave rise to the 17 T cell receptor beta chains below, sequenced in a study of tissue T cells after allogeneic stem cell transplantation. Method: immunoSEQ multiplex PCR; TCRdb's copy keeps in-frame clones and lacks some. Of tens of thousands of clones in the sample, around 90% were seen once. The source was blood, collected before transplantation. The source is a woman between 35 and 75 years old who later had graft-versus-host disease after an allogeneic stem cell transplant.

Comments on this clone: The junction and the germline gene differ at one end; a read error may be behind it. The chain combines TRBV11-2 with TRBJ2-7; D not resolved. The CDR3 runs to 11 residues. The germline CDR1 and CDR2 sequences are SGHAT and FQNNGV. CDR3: CASSLAAEIYF. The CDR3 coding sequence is TGTGCCAGCAGCTTAGCGGCTGAGATCTATTTC.

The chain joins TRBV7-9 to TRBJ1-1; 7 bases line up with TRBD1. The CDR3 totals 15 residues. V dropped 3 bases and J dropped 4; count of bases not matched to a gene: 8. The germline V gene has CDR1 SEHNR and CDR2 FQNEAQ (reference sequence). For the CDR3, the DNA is TGTGCCAGCAGCTTTTCGACAGGGCCGGGCACTGAAGCTTTCTTT. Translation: CASSFSTGPGTEAFF.

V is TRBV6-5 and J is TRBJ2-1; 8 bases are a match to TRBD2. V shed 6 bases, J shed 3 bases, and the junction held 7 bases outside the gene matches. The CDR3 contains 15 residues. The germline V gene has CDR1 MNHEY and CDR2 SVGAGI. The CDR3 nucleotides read TGTGCCAGCAGCACTAGCGGAGCCAACTACAATGAGCAGTTCTTC. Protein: CASSTSGANYNEQFF.

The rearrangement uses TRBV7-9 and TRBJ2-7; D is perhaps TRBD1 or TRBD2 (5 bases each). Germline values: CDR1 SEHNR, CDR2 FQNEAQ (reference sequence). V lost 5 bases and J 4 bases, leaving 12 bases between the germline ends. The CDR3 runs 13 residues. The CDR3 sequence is CASSPRGHYEQYF. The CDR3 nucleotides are TGTGCCAGCAGCCCCCGGGGCCATTACGAGCAGTACTTC.

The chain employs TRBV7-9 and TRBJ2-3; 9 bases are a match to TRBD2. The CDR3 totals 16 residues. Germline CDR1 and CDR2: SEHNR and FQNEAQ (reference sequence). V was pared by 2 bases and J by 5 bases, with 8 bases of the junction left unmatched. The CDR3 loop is CASSLIIAGVKDTQYF. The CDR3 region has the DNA TGTGCCAGCAGCTTAATTATAGCGGGAGTCAAAGATACGCAGTATTTT.

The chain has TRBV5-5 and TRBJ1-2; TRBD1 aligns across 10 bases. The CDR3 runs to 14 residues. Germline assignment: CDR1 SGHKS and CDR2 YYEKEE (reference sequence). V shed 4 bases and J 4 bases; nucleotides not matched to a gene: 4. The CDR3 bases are TGTGCCAGCAGCAGGGGACAGGGGCTCTATGGCTACACCTTC. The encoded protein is CASSRGQGLYGYTF.

The CDR3 here is CASSASNSPLHF. The CDR3 DNA sequence: TGCGCCAGCAGTGCCTCGAATTCACCCCTCCACTTT. This chain connects TRBV10-2 to TRBJ1-6; D remains ambiguous. V lost 4 bases and J lost 7, with 5 bases in between. The germline V gene encodes CDR1 WSHSY and CDR2 SAAADI. CDR3 size: 12 residues.

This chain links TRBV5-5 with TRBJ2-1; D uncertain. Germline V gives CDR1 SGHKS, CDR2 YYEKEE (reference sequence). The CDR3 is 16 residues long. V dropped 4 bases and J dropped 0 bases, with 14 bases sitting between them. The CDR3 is CASSRNSNPSYNEQFF. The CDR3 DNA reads TGTGCCAGCAGCAGAAACAGCAACCCCTCCTACAATGAGCAGTTCTTC.

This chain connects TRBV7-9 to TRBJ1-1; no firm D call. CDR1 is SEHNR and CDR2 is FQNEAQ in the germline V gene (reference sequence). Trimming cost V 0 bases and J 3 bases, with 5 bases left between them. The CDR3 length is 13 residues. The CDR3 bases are TGTGCCAGCAGCTTAGCCGGGGACACTGAAGCTTTCTTT. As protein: CASSLAGDTEAFF.

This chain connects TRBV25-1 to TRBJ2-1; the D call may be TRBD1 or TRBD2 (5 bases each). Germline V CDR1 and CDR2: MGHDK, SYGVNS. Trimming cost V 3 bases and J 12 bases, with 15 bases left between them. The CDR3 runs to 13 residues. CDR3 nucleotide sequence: TGTGCCAGCAGTGACCGACAGACTGCGGGGCAGTTCTTC. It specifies CASSDRQTAGQFF.

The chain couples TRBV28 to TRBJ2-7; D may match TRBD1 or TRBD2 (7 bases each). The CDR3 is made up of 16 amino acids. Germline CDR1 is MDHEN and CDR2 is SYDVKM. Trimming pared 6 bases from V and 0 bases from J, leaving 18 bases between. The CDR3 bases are TGTGCCAGCAGAGCAGGGGGAGGGAGACTCTCCTACGAGCAGTACTTC. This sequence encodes CASRAGGGRLSYEQYF.

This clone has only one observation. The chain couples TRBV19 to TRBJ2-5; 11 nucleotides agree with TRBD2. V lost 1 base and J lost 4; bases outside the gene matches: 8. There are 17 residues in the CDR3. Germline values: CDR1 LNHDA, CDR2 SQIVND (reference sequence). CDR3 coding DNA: TGTGCCAGTAGTATAGGCGGGATAGCGGGAGGGTTAGAGACCCAGTACTTC. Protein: CASSIGGIAGGLETQYF.

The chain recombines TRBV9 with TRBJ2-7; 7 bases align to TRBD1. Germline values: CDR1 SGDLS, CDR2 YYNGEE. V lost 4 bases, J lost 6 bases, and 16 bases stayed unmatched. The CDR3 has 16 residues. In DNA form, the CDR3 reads TGTGCCAGCAGCCCGCGGACAGGCCCCTTCGAAGGCGAGCAGTACTTC. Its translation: CASSPRTGPFEGEQYF.

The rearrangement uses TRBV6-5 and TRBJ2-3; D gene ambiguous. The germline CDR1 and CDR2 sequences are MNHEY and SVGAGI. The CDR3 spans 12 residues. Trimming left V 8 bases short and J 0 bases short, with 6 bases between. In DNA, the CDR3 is TGTGCCAGCCACAAGAGCACAGATACGCAGTATTTT. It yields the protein CASHKSTDTQYF.

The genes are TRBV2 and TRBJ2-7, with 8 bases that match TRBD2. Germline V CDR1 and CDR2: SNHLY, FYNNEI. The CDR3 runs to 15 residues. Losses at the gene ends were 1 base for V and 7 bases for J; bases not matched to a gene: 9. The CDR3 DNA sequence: TGTGCCAGCAGTGAAGTGGCAGCGGGAGTGTTTGAGCAGTACTTC. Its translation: CASSEVAAGVFEQYF.

CDR3 region: CASSPDTGPGYTF. The CDR3 region has the DNA TGTGCCAGCTCACCAGATACAGGGCCTGGCTACACCTTC. The chain couples TRBV18 to TRBJ1-2, with D maybe TRBD1 (6 bases). This CDR3 comprises 13 residues. Germline V gives CDR1 KGHSH, CDR2 LQKENI. Trimming cost V 2 bases and J 7 bases, with 11 bases left between them.

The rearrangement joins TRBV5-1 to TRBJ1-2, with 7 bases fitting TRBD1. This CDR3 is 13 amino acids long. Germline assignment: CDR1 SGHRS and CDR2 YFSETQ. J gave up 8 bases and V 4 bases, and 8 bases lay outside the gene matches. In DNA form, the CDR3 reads TGCGCCAGCAGCCTCGATCGACAGGGAGGCTACACCTTC. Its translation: CASSLDRQGGYTF.